The next 5 T cell receptor beta chains were all read from a single sample in a study of CD8 T cells in Susac syndrome. Random-hexamer reverse transcription was applied to roughly 0.45 to 1 ug RNA. Each CDR3 protein is one row after TCRdb ran MiXCR on the immunoSEQ multiplex PCR reads. This sample yields around 300,000 distinct CDR3 sequences, of which about 91% are seen a single time; 0.06% to 0.075% belongs to the top ten. Sequences were obtained from CD4+ T cells from PBMCs. These receptors originate from a human donor with multiple sclerosis.

The chain joins TRBV10-3 to TRBJ1-6; D ambiguous. V was clipped by 5 bases and J by 10 bases, with 9 bases between them. CDR3 length: 12 residues. Germline V gives CDR1 ENHRY, CDR2 SYGVKD. The CDR3 loop is CAISSPESPLHF. DNA for the CDR3: TGTGCCATCAGTTCCCCGGAATCACCCCTCCACTTT.

J is TRBJ2-3 and V is TRBV3-1; 8 nucleotides line up with TRBD2. The CDR3 has 15 amino acids. J lost 3 bases, V lost 5 bases, and 7 bases had no gene match. CDR1 is LGHDT and CDR2 is YNNKEL in the germline V gene (reference sequence). CDR3 coding DNA: TGTGCCAGCAGCGACCCCGGGGGGGGAACAGATACGCAGTATTTT. Translated, it gives CASSDPGGGTDTQYF.

This chain uses TRBV24-1 with TRBJ2-3; D gene ambiguous. This CDR3 has 14 amino acids. V lost 1 base and J lost 2, with 6 bases in between. Germline loops: CDR1 KGHDR, CDR2 SFDVKD. CDR3 in DNA: TGTGCCACCAGTGATTTTATGGACACAGATACGCAGTATTTT. Translated: CATSDFMDTDTQYF.

The chain is built from TRBV10-3 and TRBJ2-1; D might be TRBD2 (6 bases). The CDR3 is made up of 13 amino acids. Germline V gene lookup returns CDR1 ENHRY and CDR2 SYGVKD. Trimming left V 9 bases short and J 6 bases short, with 15 bases between. The CDR3, as DNA: TGTGCCATGCAACAAGGACTATTCAATGAGCAGTTCTTC. Residues: CAMQQGLFNEQFF.

The genes are TRBV7-2 and TRBJ1-1; 7 nucleotides agree with TRBD1. Germline CDR1 is SGHTA and CDR2 is FQGNSA. The CDR3 sequence is 17 residues long. J lost 1 base, V lost 5 bases, and 13 bases had no gene match. CDR3: CASSQTGRGQRNTEAFF. The CDR3 DNA follows: TGTGCCAGCAGCCAAACCGGGAGGGGGCAAAGGAACACTGAAGCTTTCTTT.